Detailed here is one T cell receptor (beta chain). Its matching antigen is unknown. Deletions cut 6 bases from V and 3 bases from J, with 15 bases between. Germline CDR1 MNHEY, CDR2 SVGAGI. The CDR3 contains 15 residues. The entry originates in a study of T cell responses to AZD1222 COVID-19 vaccine. Here immunoSEQ multiplex PCR was the method, and the copy in TCRdb shows in-frame clones only, minus some. The sample has over 90,000 clones; around nine tenths are singletons. Study-level results: Within unmutated variant regions lay the reported targets of nearly half of spike-specific TCRs.

This TCR was recovered from an adult who received the AZD1222 COVID-19 vaccine. The chain couples TRBV6-5 to TRBJ2-1; D not resolved. The specimen comprised peripheral blood, sampled 28 days after the second AZD1222 dose. Here the CDR3 DNA reads TGTGCCAGCAGCCTAGGGCTGTTCAACTACAATGAGCAGTTCTTC. This encodes CASSLGLFNYNEQFF.